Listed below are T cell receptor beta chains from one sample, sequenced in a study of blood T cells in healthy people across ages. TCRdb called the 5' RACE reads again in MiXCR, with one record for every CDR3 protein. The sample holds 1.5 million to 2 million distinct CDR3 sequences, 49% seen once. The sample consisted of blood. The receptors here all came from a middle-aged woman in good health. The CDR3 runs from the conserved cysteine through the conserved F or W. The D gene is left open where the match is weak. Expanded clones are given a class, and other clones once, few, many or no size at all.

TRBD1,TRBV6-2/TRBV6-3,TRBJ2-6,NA,CASSYWGTGASSGANVLTF,TGTGCCAGCAGTTACTGGGGGACAGGGGCAAGCTCTGGGGCCAACGTCCTGACTTTC
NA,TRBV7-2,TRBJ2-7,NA,CASIDSRAGRGRGSYEQYF,TGTGCCAGCATCGATAGTCGGGCAGGCAGGGGCCGGGGGAGCTACGAGCAGTACTTC
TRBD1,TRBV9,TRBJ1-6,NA,CASSVGGGQSNSPLHF,TGTGCCAGCAGCGTAGGGGGGGGACAGTCGAATTCACCCCTCCACTTT
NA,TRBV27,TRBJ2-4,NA,CASSLRRWGDIQYF,TGTGCCAGCAGTTTACGAAGGTGGGGGGACATTCAGTACTTC
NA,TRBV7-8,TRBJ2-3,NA,CASSLEPGGGDTQYF,TGTGCCAGCAGCTTAGAGCCAGGGGGAGGAGATACGCAGTATTTT
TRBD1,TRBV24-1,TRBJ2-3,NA,CATSPRGQGRGSQYF,TGTGCCACCAGTCCTCGAGGACAGGGGCGAGGATCGCAGTATTTT
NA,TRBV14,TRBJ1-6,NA,CASSQVRGPVYNSPLHF,TGTGCCAGCAGCCAAGTACGAGGGCCAGTTTATAATTCACCCCTCCACTTT
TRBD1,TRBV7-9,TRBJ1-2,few,CASSFGQDLYTF,TGTGCCAGCAGCTTTGGACAGGATCTCTACACCTTC
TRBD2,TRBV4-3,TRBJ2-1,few,CASSQAKGSGYNEQFF,TGCGCCAGCAGCCAAGCGAAGGGTAGCGGGTACAATGAGCAGTTCTTC
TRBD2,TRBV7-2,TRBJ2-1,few,CASSLAGQQFF,TGTGCCAGCAGTTTAGCGGGACAGCAGTTCTTC
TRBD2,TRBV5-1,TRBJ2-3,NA,CASRLRGGGTSTDTQYF,TGCGCCAGCAGACTCCGGGGGGGCGGGACCAGCACAGATACGCAGTATTTT
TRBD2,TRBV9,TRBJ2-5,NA,CASSGSGGAGQAEQYF,TGTGCCAGCAGCGGTAGCGGGGGGGCCGGACAGGCTGAGCAGTACTTC
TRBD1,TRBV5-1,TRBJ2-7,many,CASSDEGQGVGYEQYF,TGCGCCAGCAGCGACGAGGGACAGGGGGTAGGATACGAGCAGTACTTC
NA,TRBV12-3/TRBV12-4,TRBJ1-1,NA,CASSLFETEAFF,TGTGCCAGCAGCCTTTTCGAAACTGAAGCTTTCTTT